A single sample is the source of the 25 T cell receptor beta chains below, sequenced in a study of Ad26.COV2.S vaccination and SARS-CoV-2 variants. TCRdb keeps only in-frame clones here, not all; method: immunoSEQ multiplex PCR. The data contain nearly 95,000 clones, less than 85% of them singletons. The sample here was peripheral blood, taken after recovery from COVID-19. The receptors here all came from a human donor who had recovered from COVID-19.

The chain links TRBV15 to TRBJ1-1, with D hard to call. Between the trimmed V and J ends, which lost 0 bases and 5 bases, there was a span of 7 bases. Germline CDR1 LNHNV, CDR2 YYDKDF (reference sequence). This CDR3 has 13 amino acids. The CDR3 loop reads CATSRDRITEAFF. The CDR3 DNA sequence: TGTGCCACCAGCAGAGATAGGATAACTGAAGCTTTCTTT.

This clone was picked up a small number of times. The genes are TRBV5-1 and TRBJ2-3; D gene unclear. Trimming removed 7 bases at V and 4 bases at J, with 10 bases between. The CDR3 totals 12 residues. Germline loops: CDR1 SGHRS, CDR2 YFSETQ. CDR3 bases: TGCGCCAGCCGGTATGCCGCAGATACGCAGTATTTT. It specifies CASRYAADTQYF.

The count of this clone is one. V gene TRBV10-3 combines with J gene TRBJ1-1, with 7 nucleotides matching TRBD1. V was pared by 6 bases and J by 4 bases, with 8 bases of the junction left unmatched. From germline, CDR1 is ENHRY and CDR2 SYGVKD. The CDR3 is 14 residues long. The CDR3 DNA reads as TGTGCCATCAGGGGGACAGTCGAGGGCACTGAAGCTTTCTTT. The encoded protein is CAIRGTVEGTEAFF.

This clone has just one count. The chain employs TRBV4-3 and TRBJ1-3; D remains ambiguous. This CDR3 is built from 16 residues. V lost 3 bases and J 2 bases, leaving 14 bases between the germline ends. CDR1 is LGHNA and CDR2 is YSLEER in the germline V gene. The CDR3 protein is CASSHNLHGAGNTIYF. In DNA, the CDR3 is TGCGCCAGCAGCCATAACCTCCACGGGGCTGGAAACACCATATATTTT.

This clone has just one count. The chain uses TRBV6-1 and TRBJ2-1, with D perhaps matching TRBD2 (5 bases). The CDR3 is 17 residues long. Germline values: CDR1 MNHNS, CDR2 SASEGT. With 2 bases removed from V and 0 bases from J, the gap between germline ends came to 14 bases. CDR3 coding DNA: TGTGCCAGCAGTGAAAATTTGGGTGGGAGCTCCTACAATGAGCAGTTCTTC. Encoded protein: CASSENLGGSSYNEQFF.

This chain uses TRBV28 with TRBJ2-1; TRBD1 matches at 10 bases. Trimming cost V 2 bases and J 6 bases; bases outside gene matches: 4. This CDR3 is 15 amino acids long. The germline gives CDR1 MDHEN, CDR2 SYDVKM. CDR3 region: CASSLRGQGLNEQFF. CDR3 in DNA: TGTGCCAGCAGTTTAAGGGGACAGGGGCTCAATGAGCAGTTCTTC.

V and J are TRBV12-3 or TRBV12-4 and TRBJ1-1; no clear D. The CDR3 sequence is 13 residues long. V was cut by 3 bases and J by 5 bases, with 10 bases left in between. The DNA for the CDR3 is TGTGCCAGCAGTTTCGGCTGGGATACTGAAGCTTTCTTT. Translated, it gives CASSFGWDTEAFF.

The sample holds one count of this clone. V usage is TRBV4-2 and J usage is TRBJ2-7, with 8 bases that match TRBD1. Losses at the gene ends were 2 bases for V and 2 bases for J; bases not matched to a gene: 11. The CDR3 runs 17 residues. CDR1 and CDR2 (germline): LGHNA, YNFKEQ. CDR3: CASSQLPGGPLTYEQYF. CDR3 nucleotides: TGTGCCAGCAGCCAACTCCCAGGGGGCCCACTCACCTACGAGCAGTACTTC.

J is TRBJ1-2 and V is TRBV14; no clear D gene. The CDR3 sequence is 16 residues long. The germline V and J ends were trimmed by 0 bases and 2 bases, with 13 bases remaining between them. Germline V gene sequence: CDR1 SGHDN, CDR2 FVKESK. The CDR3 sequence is CASSQDKGRWNYGYTF. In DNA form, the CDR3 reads TGTGCCAGCAGCCAAGATAAGGGCAGGTGGAACTATGGCTACACCTTC. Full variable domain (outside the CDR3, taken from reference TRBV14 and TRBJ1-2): EAGVTQFPSHSVIEKGQTVTLRCDPISGHDNLYWYRRVMGKEIKFLLHFVKESKQDESGMPNNRFLAERTGGTYSTLKVQPAELEDSGVYFCASSQDKGRWNYGYTFGSGTRLTVV.

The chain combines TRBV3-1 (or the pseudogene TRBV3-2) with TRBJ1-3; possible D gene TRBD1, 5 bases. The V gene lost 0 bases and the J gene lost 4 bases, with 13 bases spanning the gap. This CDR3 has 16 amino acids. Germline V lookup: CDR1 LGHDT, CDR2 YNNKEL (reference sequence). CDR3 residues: CASSQDLAGSGNTIYF. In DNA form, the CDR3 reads TGTGCCAGCAGCCAAGATCTTGCAGGGTCAGGAAACACCATATATTTT.

DNA for the CDR3: TGTGCCACCAGCAGAGTTTTAGATACGCAGTATTTT. It translates to CATSRVLDTQYF. This chain links TRBV15 with TRBJ2-3; D not certain. The CDR3 covers 12 residues. Germline V gene data show CDR1 as LNHNV and CDR2 as YYDKDF (reference sequence). The germline V and J ends were trimmed by 1 base and 5 bases, with 4 bases remaining between them.

CDR3 bases: TGTGCCAGCAGTTTAAAGAGGCGGGAGGCGATTGAGCAGTTCTTC. Protein product: CASSLKRREAIEQFF. The J gene is TRBJ2-1, the V gene TRBV27, with TRBD2 matching 8 bases. CDR1 is MNHEY and CDR2 is SMNVEV in the germline V gene (reference sequence). CDR3 length: 15 residues. V shed 2 bases and J 9 bases; nucleotides not matched to a gene: 9.

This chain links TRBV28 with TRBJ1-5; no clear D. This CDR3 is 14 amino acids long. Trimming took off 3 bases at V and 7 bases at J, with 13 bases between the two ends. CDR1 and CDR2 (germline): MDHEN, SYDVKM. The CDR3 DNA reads TGTGCCAGCAGTTTTCCGGCAGCCGTCCAGCCCCAGCATTTT. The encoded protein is CASSFPAAVQPQHF.

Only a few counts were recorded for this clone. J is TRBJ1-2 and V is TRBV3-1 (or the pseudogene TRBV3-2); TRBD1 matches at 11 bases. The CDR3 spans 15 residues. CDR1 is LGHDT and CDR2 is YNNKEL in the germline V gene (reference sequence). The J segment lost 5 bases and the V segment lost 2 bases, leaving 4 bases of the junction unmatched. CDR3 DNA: TGTGCCAGCAGCCAACGGACAGGGGGCGGGTATGGCTACACCTTC. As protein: CASSQRTGGGYGYTF.

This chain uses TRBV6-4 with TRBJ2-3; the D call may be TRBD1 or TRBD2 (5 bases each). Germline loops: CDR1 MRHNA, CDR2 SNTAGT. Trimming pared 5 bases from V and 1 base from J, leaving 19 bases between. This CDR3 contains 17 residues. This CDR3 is CASSTIPGTRGTDTQYF. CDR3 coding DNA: TGTGCCAGCAGTACTATCCCCGGGACCAGGGGCACAGATACGCAGTATTTT.

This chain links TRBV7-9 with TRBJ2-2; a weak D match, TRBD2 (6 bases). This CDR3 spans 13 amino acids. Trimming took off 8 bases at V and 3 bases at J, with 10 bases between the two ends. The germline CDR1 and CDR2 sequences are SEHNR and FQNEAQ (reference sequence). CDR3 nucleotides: TGTGCCAGCCTTGGGGACTACACCGGGGAGCTGTTTTTT. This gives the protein CASLGDYTGELFF.

Here the CDR3 DNA reads TGTGCCAGCAGCCCCTGGCCCTTTGGGAACGAGCAGTACTTC. This gives the protein CASSPWPFGNEQYF. The chain combines TRBV7-3 with TRBJ2-7; D remains unclear. Trimming cost V 5 bases and J 5 bases, with 16 bases left between them. The CDR3 extends over 14 amino acids. In germline, CDR1 is SGHTA, CDR2 FQGTGA.

CDR3 protein: CASSGAGTGGTEAFF. CDR3 in DNA: TGCGCCAGCAGCGGCGCCGGGACAGGGGGCACTGAAGCTTTCTTT. The gene calls are TRBV4-1 and TRBJ1-1; 11 bases fit TRBD1. The CDR3 is 15 residues long. Germline V lookup: CDR1 MGHRA, CDR2 YSYEKL. J gave up 4 bases and V 5 bases, and 6 bases lay outside the gene matches.

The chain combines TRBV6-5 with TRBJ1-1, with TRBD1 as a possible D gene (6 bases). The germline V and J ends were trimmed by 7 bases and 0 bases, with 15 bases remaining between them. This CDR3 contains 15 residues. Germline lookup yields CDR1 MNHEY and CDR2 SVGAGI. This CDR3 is CASTDDRRMNTEAFF. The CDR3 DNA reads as TGTGCCAGCACCGACGACAGGCGTATGAACACTGAAGCTTTCTTT.

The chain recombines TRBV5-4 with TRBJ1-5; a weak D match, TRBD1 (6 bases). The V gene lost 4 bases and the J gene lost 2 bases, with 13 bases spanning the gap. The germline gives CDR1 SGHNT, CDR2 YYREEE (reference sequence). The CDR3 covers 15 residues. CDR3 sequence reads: CASSPDGGRNQPQHF. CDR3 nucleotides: TGTGCCAGCAGCCCGGACGGGGGGCGCAATCAGCCCCAGCATTTT.

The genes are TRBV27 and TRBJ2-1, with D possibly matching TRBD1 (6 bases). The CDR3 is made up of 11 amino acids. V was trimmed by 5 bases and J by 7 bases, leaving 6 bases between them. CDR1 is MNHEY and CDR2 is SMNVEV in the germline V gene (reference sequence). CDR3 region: CASSRGNEQFF. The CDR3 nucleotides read TGTGCCAGCAGTAGGGGGAATGAGCAGTTCTTC.

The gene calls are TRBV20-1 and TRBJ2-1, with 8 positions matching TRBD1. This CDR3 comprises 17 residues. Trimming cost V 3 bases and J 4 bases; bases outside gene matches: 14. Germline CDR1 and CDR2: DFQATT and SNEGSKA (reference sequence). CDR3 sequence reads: CSASTGGGRVSYNEQFF. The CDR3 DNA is TGCAGTGCTAGTACAGGGGGTGGGCGGGTTTCTTACAATGAGCAGTTCTTC.

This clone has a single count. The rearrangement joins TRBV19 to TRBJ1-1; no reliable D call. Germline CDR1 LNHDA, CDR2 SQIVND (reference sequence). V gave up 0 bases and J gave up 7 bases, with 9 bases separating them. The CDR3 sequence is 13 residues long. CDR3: CASSIEGAFEAFF. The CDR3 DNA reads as TGTGCCAGTAGTATAGAAGGAGCCTTTGAAGCTTTCTTT.

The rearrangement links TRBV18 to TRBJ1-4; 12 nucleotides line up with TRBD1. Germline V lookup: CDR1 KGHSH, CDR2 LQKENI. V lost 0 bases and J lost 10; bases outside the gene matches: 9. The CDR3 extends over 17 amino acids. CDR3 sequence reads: CASSPPRTGTGGAKLFF. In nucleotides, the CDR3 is TGTGCCAGCTCACCACCGCGTACCGGGACAGGGGGCGCAAAACTGTTTTTT.

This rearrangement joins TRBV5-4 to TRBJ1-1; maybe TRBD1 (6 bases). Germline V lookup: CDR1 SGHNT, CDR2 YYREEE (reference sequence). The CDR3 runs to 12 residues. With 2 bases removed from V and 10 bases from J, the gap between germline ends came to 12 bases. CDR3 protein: CASSFGGAVAFF. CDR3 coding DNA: TGTGCCAGCAGCTTCGGGGGGGCGGTAGCTTTCTTT.